This T cell receptor (beta chain) comes out of a study of T-cell memory formation after mild COVID-19. V lost 2 bases, J lost 1 base, and 14 bases stayed unmatched. The CDR3 contains 21 residues. Per the germline V gene, CDR1 is ENHRY and CDR2 is SYGVKD. TCRdb fed the 5' RACE reads into MiXCR, producing one record per CDR3 protein. The table has approximately 350,000 distinct CDR3 sequences, around 27% seen once. Study-level results: Pre-infection memory already had some responding clones, implying cross-reactive memory joined.

In the case of this clonotype: No antigen is known for it.

V is TRBV10-3 and J is TRBJ2-3; 14 bases align to TRBD2. The sample consisted of PBMCs or a T cell subset sorted from them (not recorded which). The sequence was collected from an adult woman who had mild COVID-19 (a few samples of this study predate the infection). Cell type and time point are not known. The CDR3 DNA follows: TGTGCCATCAGTGAGCCTTGGACGCGACTAGCGGGGGGGCCTGGCACAGATACGCAGTATTTT. The encoded protein is CAISEPWTRLAGGPGTDTQYF.